This T cell receptor (beta chain) was recovered during a study of CXCR3-negative and CXCR3-positive naive CD8 T cells. On this clonotype itself: Its antigen is unidentified.

Per germline, CDR1 SGHDN and CDR2 FVKESK. The CDR3 is 16 residues long. The libraries of TRB cDNA were constructed through 5' RACE using UMI labels. From the 5' RACE reads, TCRdb lists one entry per CDR3 protein and no DNA. The sample has about 130,000 distinct CDR3 sequences. Study-level results: Comparison of naive cells showed more hydrophobic TRB CDR3s in CXCR3-positive than in CXCR3-negative naive cells.

The sample consisted of naive CXCR3+ CD8+ T cells from blood. The sample's subset: CD45RO-CCR7+CD27+CD95- naive CD8+ T cells expressing CXCR3 (TNR3+). The TCR originated in a human donor in good health. Some clones in this sample may be carry-over from other donors' samples. This chain links TRBV14 with TRBJ2-2; TCRdb designates TRBD1, a call that cannot be tested without DNA. The CDR3 reads CASSQEPGVGTGELFF. The whole variable domain, remainder taken from reference TRBV14 and TRBJ2-2, is EAGVTQFPSHSVIEKGQTVTLRCDPISGHDNLYWYRRVMGKEIKFLLHFVKESKQDESGMPNNRFLAERTGGTYSTLKVQPAELEDSGVYFCASSQEPGVGTGELFFGEGSRLTVL.